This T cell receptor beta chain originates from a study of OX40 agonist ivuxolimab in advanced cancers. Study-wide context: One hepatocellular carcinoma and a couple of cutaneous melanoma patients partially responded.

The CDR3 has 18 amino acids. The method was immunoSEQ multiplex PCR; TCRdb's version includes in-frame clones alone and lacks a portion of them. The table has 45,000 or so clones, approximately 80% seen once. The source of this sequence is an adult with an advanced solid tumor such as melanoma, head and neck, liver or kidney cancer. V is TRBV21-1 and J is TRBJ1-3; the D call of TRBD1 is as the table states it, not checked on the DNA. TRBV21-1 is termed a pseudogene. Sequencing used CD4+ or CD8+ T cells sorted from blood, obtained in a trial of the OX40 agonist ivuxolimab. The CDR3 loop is CASSKEGLPGGTRNTIYF. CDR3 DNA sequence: TGTGCCAGCAGCAAAGAGGGTCTGCCAGGGGGTACGAGAAACACCATATATTTT.